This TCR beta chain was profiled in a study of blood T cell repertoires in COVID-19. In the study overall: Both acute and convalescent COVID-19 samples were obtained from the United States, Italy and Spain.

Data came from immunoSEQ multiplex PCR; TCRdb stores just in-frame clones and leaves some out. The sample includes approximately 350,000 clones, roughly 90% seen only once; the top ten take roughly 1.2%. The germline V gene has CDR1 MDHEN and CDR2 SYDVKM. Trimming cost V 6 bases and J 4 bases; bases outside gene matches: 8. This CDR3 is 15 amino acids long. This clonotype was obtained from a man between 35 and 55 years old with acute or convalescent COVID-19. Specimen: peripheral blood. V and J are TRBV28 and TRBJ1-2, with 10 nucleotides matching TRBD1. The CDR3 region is CASSMTGGVGYGYTF. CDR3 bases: TGTGCCAGCAGCATGACAGGGGGCGTTGGCTATGGCTACACCTTC.